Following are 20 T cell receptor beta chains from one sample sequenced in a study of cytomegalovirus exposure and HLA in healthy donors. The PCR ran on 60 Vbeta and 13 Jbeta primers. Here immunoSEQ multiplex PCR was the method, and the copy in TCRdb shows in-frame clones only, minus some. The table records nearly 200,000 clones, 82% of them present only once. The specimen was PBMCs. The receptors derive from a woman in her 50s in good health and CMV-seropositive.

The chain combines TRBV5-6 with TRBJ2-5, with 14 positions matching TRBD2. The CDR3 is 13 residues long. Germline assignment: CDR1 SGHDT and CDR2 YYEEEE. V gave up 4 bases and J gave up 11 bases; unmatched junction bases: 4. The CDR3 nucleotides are TGTGCCAGCAGCCTGGGACTAGCGGGGGAGCAGTACTTC. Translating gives CASSLGLAGEQYF. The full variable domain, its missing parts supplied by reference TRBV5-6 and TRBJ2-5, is DAGVTQSPTHLIKTRGQQVTLRCSPKSGHDTVSWYQQALGQGPQFIFQYYEEEERQRGNFPDRFSGHQFPNYSSELNVNALLLGDSALYLCASSLGLAGEQYFGPGTRLLVL.

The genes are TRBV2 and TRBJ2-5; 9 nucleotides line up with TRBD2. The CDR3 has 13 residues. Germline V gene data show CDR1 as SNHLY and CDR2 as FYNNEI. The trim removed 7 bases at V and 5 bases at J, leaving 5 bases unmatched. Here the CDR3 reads CASMRGGQETQYF. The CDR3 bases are TGTGCCAGCATGCGGGGGGGCCAGGAGACCCAGTACTTC. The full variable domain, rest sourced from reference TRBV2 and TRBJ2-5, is EPEVTQTPSHQVTQMGQEVILRCVPISNHLYFYWYRQILGQKVEFLVSFYNNEISEKSEIFDDQFSVERPDGSNFTLKIRSTKLEDSAMYFCASMRGGQETQYFGPGTRLLVL.

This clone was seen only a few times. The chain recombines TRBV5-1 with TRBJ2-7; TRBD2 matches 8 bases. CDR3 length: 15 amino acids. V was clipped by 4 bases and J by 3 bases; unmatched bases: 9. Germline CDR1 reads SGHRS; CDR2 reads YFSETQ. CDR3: CASSPREGTLYEQYF. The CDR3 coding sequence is TGCGCCAGCAGCCCACGGGAGGGGACCCTCTACGAGCAGTACTTC.

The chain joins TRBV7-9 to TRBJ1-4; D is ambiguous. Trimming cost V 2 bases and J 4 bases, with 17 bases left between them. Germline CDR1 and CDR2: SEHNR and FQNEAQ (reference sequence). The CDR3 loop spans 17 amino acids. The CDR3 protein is CASSLNARGGYNEKLFF. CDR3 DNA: TGTGCCAGCAGCTTAAACGCCCGCGGAGGGTATAATGAAAAACTGTTTTTT.

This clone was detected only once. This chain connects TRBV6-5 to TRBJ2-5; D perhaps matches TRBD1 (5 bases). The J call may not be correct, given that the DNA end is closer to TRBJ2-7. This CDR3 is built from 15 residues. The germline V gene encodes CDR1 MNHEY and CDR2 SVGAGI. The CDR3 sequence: CASSYFGQGGYEQYF. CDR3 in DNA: TGTGCCAGCAGTTATTTTGGGCAGGGTGGCTACGAGCAGTACTTC.

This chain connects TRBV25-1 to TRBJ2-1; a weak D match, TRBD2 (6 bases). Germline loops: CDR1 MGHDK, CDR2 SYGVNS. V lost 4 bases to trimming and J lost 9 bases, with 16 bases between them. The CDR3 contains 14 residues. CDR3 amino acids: CASSVPGGSREQFF. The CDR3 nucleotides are TGTGCCAGCAGTGTTCCCGGGGGTTCCCGTGAGCAGTTCTTC. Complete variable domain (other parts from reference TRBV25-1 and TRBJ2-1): EADIYQTPRYLVIGTGKKITLECSQTMGHDKMYWYQQDPGMELHLIHYSYGVNSTEKGDLSSESTVSRIRTEHFPLTLESARPSHTSQYLCASSVPGGSREQFFGPGTRLTVL.

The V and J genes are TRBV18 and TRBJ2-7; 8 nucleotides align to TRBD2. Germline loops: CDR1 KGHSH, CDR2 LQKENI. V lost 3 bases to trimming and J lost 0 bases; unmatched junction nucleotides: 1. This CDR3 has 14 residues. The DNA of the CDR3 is TGTGCCAGCTCACCGGCGGGGGGCTCCTACGAGCAGTACTTC. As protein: CASSPAGGSYEQYF.

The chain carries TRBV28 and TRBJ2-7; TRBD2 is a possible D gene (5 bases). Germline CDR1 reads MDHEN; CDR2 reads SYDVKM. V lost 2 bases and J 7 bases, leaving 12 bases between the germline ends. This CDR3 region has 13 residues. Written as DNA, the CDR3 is TGTGCCAGCAGTTTAGAGGGAACACGGGAGCAGTACTTC. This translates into CASSLEGTREQYF.

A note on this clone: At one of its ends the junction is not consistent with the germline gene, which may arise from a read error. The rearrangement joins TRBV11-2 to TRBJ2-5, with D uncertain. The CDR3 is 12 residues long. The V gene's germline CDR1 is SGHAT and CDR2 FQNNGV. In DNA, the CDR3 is TGTGCCAGCAGCTTAGGGAGTGCGGTTTCGGACTTC. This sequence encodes CASSLGSAVSDF.

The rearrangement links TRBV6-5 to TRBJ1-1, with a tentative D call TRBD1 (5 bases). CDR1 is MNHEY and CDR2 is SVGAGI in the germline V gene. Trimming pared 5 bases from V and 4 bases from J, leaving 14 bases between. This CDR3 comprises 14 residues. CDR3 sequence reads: CASSQAGGVTEAFF. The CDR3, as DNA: TGTGCCAGCAGTCAGGCCGGAGGGGTCACTGAAGCTTTCTTT.

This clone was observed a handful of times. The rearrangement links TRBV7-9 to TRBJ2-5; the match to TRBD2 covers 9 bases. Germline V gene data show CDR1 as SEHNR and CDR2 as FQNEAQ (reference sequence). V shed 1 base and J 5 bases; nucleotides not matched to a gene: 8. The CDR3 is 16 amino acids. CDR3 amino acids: CASSLGASGALETQYF. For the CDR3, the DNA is TGTGCCAGCAGCTTAGGGGCTAGCGGGGCTCTTGAGACCCAGTACTTC.

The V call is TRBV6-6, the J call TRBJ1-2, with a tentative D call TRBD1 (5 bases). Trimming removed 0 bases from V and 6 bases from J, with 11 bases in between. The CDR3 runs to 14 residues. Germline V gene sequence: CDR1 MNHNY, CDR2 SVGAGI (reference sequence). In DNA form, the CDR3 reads TGTGCCAGCAGTTACTCGGGGCAGACTCATGGCTACACCTTC. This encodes CASSYSGQTHGYTF.

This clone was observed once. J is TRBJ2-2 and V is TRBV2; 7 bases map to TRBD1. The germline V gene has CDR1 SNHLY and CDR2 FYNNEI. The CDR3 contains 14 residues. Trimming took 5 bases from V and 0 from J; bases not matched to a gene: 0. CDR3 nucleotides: TGTGCCAGCAGTCAGGGGGCGAACACCGGGGAGCTGTTTTTT. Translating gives CASSQGANTGELFF.

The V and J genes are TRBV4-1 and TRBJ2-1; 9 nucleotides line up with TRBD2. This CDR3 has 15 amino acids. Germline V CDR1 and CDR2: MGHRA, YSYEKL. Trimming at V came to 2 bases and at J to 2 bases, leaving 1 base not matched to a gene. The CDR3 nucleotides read TGCGCCAGCAGCCAAAGACTAGCGGCCTACAATGAGCAGTTCTTC. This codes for CASSQRLAAYNEQFF.

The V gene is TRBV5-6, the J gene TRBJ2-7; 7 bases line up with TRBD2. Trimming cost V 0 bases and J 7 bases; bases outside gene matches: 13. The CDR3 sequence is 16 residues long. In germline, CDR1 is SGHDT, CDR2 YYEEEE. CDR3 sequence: CASSLGAGAALGEQYF. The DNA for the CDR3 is TGTGCCAGCAGCTTGGGTGCGGGAGCCGCTTTGGGAGAGCAGTACTTC.

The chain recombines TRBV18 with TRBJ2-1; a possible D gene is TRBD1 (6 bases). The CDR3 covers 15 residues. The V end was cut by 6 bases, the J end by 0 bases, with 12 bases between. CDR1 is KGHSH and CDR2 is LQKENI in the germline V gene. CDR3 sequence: CASSLGQNSYNEQFF. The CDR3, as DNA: TGTGCCAGCTCCCTGGGACAAAACTCCTACAATGAGCAGTTCTTC.

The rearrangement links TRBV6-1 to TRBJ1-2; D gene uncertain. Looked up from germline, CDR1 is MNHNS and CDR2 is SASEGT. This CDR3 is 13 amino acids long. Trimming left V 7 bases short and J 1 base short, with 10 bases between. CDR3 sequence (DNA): TGTGCCAGCATCCCAGGAATTAACTATGGCTACACCTTC. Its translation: CASIPGINYGYTF.

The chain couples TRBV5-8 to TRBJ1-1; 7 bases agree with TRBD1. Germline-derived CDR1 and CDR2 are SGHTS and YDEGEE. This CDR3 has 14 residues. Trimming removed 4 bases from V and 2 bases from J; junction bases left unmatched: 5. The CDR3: CASSRDRANTEAFF. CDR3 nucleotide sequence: TGTGCCAGCAGCCGTGACAGGGCTAACACTGAAGCTTTCTTT.

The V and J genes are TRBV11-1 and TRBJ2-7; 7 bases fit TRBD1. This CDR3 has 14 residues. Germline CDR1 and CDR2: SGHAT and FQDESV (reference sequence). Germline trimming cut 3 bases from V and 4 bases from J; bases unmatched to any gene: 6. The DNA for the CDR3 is TGTGCCAGCAGCTTTCGGCCGACAGGGTACGAGCAGTACTTC. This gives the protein CASSFRPTGYEQYF.

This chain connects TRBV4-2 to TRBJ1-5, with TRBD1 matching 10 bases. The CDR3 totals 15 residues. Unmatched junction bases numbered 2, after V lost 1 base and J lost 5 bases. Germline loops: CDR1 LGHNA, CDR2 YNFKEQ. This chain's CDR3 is CASSQGQGAHQPQHF. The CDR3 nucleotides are TGTGCCAGCAGCCAAGGACAGGGGGCCCATCAGCCCCAGCATTTT.